Below, 27 T cell receptor beta chains from the same sample are listed, as sequenced in a study of blood T cell repertoires in COVID-19. Clones were sequenced by immunoSEQ multiplex PCR, and TCRdb holds only the in-frame ones, with some missing. Of more than 110,000 clones listed, approximately 90% are singletons. The specimen was peripheral blood. These receptor sequences come from a woman of 80 years or more with acute or convalescent COVID-19.

The rearrangement uses TRBV2 and TRBJ1-2; the match to TRBD1 covers 7 bases. The ends lost 6 bases at V and 4 bases at J; junction bases unmatched: 11. Germline V gene lookup returns CDR1 SNHLY and CDR2 FYNNEI. The CDR3 has 15 residues. The CDR3 here is CASRYGQAPVYGYTF. CDR3 sequence (DNA): TGTGCCAGCAGGTACGGACAGGCGCCAGTCTATGGCTACACCTTC.

The V call is TRBV6-5, the J call TRBJ2-2, with 7 bases aligning to TRBD1. J gave up 5 bases and V 9 bases, and 9 bases lay outside the gene matches. This CDR3 is built from 14 residues. The germline V gene encodes CDR1 MNHEY and CDR2 SVGAGI. The CDR3: CASSGQEGTGELFF. CDR3 nucleotides: TGTGCCAGTTCAGGACAGGAAGGGACCGGGGAGCTGTTTTTT.

The CDR3 is CASSQEMASGGASSYNEQFF. Here the CDR3 DNA reads TGTGCCAGCAGCCAAGAAATGGCTAGCGGGGGGGCCTCCTCCTACAATGAGCAGTTCTTC. J is TRBJ2-1 and V is TRBV4-2, with 12 bases identical to TRBD2. CDR3 length: 20 amino acids. CDR1 is LGHNA, CDR2 YNFKEQ, per germline. With 0 bases clipped from V and 0 bases from J, the junction kept 9 bases outside the gene matches.

The V and J genes are TRBV18 and TRBJ1-2; TRBD1 is a possible D gene (5 bases). The CDR3 spans 13 residues. Germline assignment: CDR1 KGHSH and CDR2 LQKENI. The germline V and J ends were trimmed by 3 bases and 6 bases, with 11 bases remaining between them. CDR3 sequence reads: CASSPDILNGYTF. The CDR3 DNA reads TGTGCCAGCTCACCGGACATCCTTAATGGCTACACCTTC.

The chain couples TRBV9 to TRBJ1-4; the match to TRBD1 covers 8 bases. J was trimmed by 8 bases and V by 4 bases; bases with no gene match: 16. CDR1 and CDR2 (germline): SGDLS, YYNGEE. There are 17 residues in the CDR3. CDR3 protein: CASSRAGQGLFGEKLFF. In DNA form, the CDR3 reads TGTGCCAGCAGCCGTGCCGGACAGGGCCTCTTTGGCGAAAAACTGTTTTTT.

The rearrangement links TRBV7-3 to TRBJ1-3, with 7 bases aligning to TRBD1. The germline CDR1 and CDR2 sequences are SGHTA and FQGTGA. The CDR3 length is 15 residues. V lost 4 bases and J lost 2; bases outside the gene matches: 5. In nucleotides, the CDR3 is TGTGCCAGCAGCTCCCGGACAGGTCCTGGAAACACCATATATTTT. Translating gives CASSSRTGPGNTIYF.

The V gene is TRBV7-9, the J gene TRBJ1-6, with D uncertain. Trimming stripped 7 bases from V and 8 bases from J, with 12 bases between. CDR3 size: 13 residues. Per the germline V gene, CDR1 is SEHNR and CDR2 is FQNEAQ (reference sequence). This CDR3 reads CASTQLADSPLHF. CDR3 nucleotides: TGTGCCAGCACCCAACTAGCAGATTCACCCCTCCACTTT.

This clone was seen a handful of times. The chain is built from TRBV29-1 and TRBJ1-1; 7 bases agree with TRBD1. J gave up 3 bases and V 4 bases, and 5 bases lay outside the gene matches. Looked up from germline, CDR1 is SQVTM and CDR2 is ANQGSEA. CDR3 length: 13 amino acids. The CDR3 region has the DNA TGCAGCGTTGTGGGACAGTCTTACACTGAAGCTTTCTTT. Translation gives CSVVGQSYTEAFF. Based on the CDR3 plus reference TRBV29-1 and TRBJ1-1, the full variable domain is SAVISQKPSRDICQRGTSLTIQCQVDSQVTMMFWYRQQPGQSLTLIATANQGSEATYESGFVIDKFPISRPNLTFSTLTVSNMSPEDSSIYLCSVVGQSYTEAFFGQGTRLTVV.

CDR3 in DNA: TGTGCCAGCTCACCTCCCGACAGGGCTGGGCAGTACTTC. This encodes CASSPPDRAGQYF. The chain is built from TRBV18 and TRBJ2-7; TRBD1 matches at 7 bases. The length of the CDR3 is 13 residues. With 3 bases clipped from V and 9 bases from J, the junction kept 8 bases outside the gene matches. Per the germline V gene, CDR1 is KGHSH and CDR2 is LQKENI.

The rearrangement links TRBV15 to TRBJ1-2; a weak D match, TRBD1 (5 bases). V dropped 1 base and J dropped 2 bases, with 23 bases sitting between them. Germline V gene lookup returns CDR1 LNHNV and CDR2 YYDKDF (reference sequence). The CDR3 is 19 residues long. This CDR3 reads CATSRGAGFSRGTNYGYTF. The CDR3 region has the DNA TGTGCCACCAGCAGAGGGGCCGGGTTTTCTCGGGGGACGAACTATGGCTACACCTTC.

V usage is TRBV18 and J usage is TRBJ2-7; a weak D match, TRBD1 (6 bases). V lost 4 bases to trimming and J lost 2 bases, with 9 bases between them. The germline CDR1 and CDR2 sequences are KGHSH and LQKENI. The CDR3 runs to 13 residues. CDR3 region: CASSRGHPYEQYF. CDR3 in DNA: TGTGCCAGCTCACGGGGACACCCCTACGAGCAGTACTTC.

The chain recombines TRBV18 with TRBJ1-2, with 7 bases that match TRBD1. V trimming: 3 bases; J trimming: 4 bases; junction bases outside the gene matches: 5. The germline V gene has CDR1 KGHSH and CDR2 LQKENI. CDR3 length: 14 amino acids. The CDR3 spells CASSPLRDSYGYTF. CDR3 coding DNA: TGTGCCAGCTCACCTCTCCGGGACAGCTATGGCTACACCTTC. The variable domain in full, with the rest retrieved from reference TRBV18 and TRBJ1-2, is NAGVMQNPRHLVRRRGQEARLRCSPMKGHSHVYWYRQLPEEGLKFMVYLQKENIIDESGMPKERFSAEFPKEGPSILRIQQVVRGDSAAYFCASSPLRDSYGYTFGSGTRLTVV.

V usage is TRBV18 and J usage is TRBJ1-4; 7 nucleotides agree with TRBD1. The V segment lost 7 bases and the J segment 5 bases; nucleotides outside the gene matches: 4. Germline V CDR1 and CDR2: KGHSH, LQKENI. CDR3 length equals 13 residues. CDR3 sequence reads: CASLKDRNEKLFF. The CDR3 DNA follows: TGTGCCAGCTTAAAGGACAGGAATGAAAAACTGTTTTTT.

This rearrangement joins TRBV30 to TRBJ1-2; D gene unclear. Germline loops: CDR1 GTSNPN, CDR2 SVGIG (reference sequence). This CDR3 region has 15 residues. Trimming stripped 3 bases from V and 4 bases from J, with 18 bases between. The CDR3 sequence is CAWRSSGLGSYGYTF. CDR3 bases: TGTGCCTGGAGGTCCTCAGGTCTCGGTAGCTATGGCTACACCTTC.

The V gene is TRBV19, the J gene TRBJ1-5, with D unclear. Germline CDR1 reads LNHDA; CDR2 reads SQIVND (reference sequence). V shed 4 bases and J shed 7 bases, with 11 bases lying between them. The CDR3 runs to 13 residues. Here the CDR3 DNA reads TGTGCCAGTAGTAATGGGCCCCGACAGCCCCAGCATTTT. Its translation: CASSNGPRQPQHF.

The genes are TRBV2 and TRBJ1-1; D gene ambiguous. The V gene's germline CDR1 is SNHLY and CDR2 FYNNEI. Trimming took off 2 bases at V and 4 bases at J, with 8 bases between the two ends. The CDR3 contains 13 residues. This CDR3 reads CASSEQSGTEAFF. The DNA of the CDR3 is TGTGCCAGCAGTGAACAGAGCGGCACTGAAGCTTTCTTT.

The chain has TRBV6-5 and TRBJ2-7, with D tentatively TRBD2 (6 bases). The germline V and J ends were trimmed by 3 bases and 4 bases, with 16 bases remaining between them. The CDR3 runs to 15 residues. Germline assignment: CDR1 MNHEY and CDR2 SVGAGI. CDR3 nucleotide sequence: TGTGCCAGCAGTTATAACCCGTACGGGAGATACGAGCAGTACTTC. Translating it yields CASSYNPYGRYEQYF.

This sequence joins TRBV30 and TRBJ1-6; tentatively, D is TRBD1 (5 bases). This CDR3 is 13 amino acids long. Germline assignment: CDR1 GTSNPN and CDR2 SVGIG (reference sequence). The V end lost 3 bases, the J end lost 9 bases, and 12 bases lay between the germline ends. The CDR3 is CAWRSQGSSPLHF. DNA of the CDR3: TGTGCCTGGAGGTCCCAGGGCAGTTCACCCCTCCACTTT.

The chain has TRBV19 and TRBJ1-2; no definite D call. This CDR3 contains 14 residues. The V end lost 1 base, the J end lost 3 bases, and 9 bases lay between the germline ends. Germline lookup yields CDR1 LNHDA and CDR2 SQIVND (reference sequence). CDR3: CASSIGRKDYGYTF. In DNA, the CDR3 is TGTGCCAGTAGTATAGGGCGGAAGGACTATGGCTACACCTTC.

This rearrangement joins TRBV27 to TRBJ1-5; D is undetermined. The CDR3 extends over 15 amino acids. Germline lookup yields CDR1 MNHEY and CDR2 SMNVEV (reference sequence). Trimming took off 6 bases at V and 0 bases at J, with 12 bases between the two ends. The CDR3 DNA reads as TGTGCCAGCAGATCCTGGACTGGTAGCAATCAGCCCCAGCATTTT. It specifies CASRSWTGSNQPQHF.

The chain links TRBV30 to TRBJ1-3; D gene unclear. The V gene's germline CDR1 is GTSNPN and CDR2 SVGIG (reference sequence). The CDR3 consists of 13 residues. Trimming took off 2 bases at V and 0 bases at J, with 5 bases between the two ends. The CDR3 bases are TGTGCCTGGAGTTTCCACTCTGGAAACACCATATATTTT. Its protein product is CAWSFHSGNTIYF. Complete variable domain (other parts from reference TRBV30 and TRBJ1-3): SQTIHQWPATLVQPVGSPLSLECTVEGTSNPNLYWYRQAAGRGLQLLFYSVGIGQISSEVPQNLSASRPQDRQFILSSKKLLLSDSGFYLCAWSFHSGNTIYFGEGSWLTVV.

The chain couples TRBV15 to TRBJ2-7; 8 positions agree with TRBD1. There are 16 residues in the CDR3. Germline V gene data show CDR1 as LNHNV and CDR2 as YYDKDF (reference sequence). The ends lost 1 base at V and 2 bases at J; junction bases unmatched: 7. CDR3 DNA: TGTGCCACCAGCAGAGGGCAGGGGGCCCCAACCTACGAGCAGTACTTC. Encoded protein: CATSRGQGAPTYEQYF.

The V and J genes are TRBV9 and TRBJ1-5; TRBD1 might be the D (5 bases). The germline V and J ends were trimmed by 2 bases and 5 bases, with 11 bases remaining between them. Germline V gives CDR1 SGDLS, CDR2 YYNGEE. The CDR3 runs to 14 residues. In DNA form, the CDR3 reads TGTGCCAGCAGCGTGTTAGGAGGGGATCAGCCCCAGCATTTT. This translates into CASSVLGGDQPQHF.

The chain couples TRBV18 to TRBJ2-5; the D is unclear. The V and J ends lost 0 bases and 0 bases respectively, with 8 bases between them. CDR1 and CDR2 from the germline V gene are KGHSH and LQKENI. The CDR3 runs 15 residues. This CDR3 is CASSPPSRYQETQYF. The CDR3 DNA reads TGTGCCAGCTCACCACCGAGCCGCTACCAAGAGACCCAGTACTTC.

The chain is built from TRBV28 and TRBJ2-7, with 8 nucleotides matching TRBD1. V gave up 9 bases and J gave up 1 base; unmatched junction bases: 8. The CDR3 has 14 residues. Looked up from germline, CDR1 is MDHEN and CDR2 is SYDVKM. CDR3 region: CASQGAQGSYEQYF. The CDR3 DNA follows: TGTGCCAGTCAGGGGGCCCAAGGGTCCTACGAGCAGTACTTC.

This chain uses TRBV7-6 with TRBJ2-2; 7 bases fit TRBD2. CDR1 and CDR2 (germline): SGHVS, FNYEAQ. The V and J ends lost 7 bases and 4 bases, in that order; junction bases with no gene match: 9. The CDR3 is made up of 15 amino acids. This CDR3 reads CASKTGGEGTGELFF. DNA of the CDR3: TGTGCCAGCAAAACGGGCGGGGAGGGCACCGGGGAGCTGTTTTTT.

This clone was counted between two and nine times. The chain carries TRBV3-1 (or the pseudogene TRBV3-2) and TRBJ1-5; maybe TRBD1 (5 bases). CDR3 size: 16 residues. Germline CDR1 LGHDT, CDR2 YNNKEL (reference sequence). V lost 1 base and J 2 bases, leaving 12 bases between the germline ends. The CDR3 spells CASSQGGVYGNQPQHF. CDR3 bases: TGTGCCAGCAGCCAAGGGGGGGTGTACGGCAATCAGCCCCAGCATTTT.